The 27 T cell receptor beta chains given below trace back to one sample, sequenced in a study of CD8 T cells in Susac syndrome. It was with random hexamers that roughly 0.5 to 1 ug RNA was reverse transcribed. TCRdb re-analysed the immunoSEQ multiplex PCR reads in MiXCR, keeping a single row per CDR3 protein. The repertoire holds 100,000 to 150,000 distinct CDR3 sequences, 85% to 95% seen once, with over 0.3% in the top ten. The sample consisted of CD8+ T cells from PBMCs. These receptors all come from a human donor with multiple sclerosis.

Written as DNA, the CDR3 is TGTGCCACCAGTGACCTCGGGGCGGGAGAGGGAAATGAGCAGTTCTTC. Its translation is CATSDLGAGEGNEQFF. The chain is built from TRBV24-1 and TRBJ2-1; the match to TRBD2 covers 7 bases. V was clipped by 4 bases and J by 7 bases; unmatched bases: 12. Germline lookup yields CDR1 KGHDR and CDR2 SFDVKD. The CDR3 runs 16 residues.

The chain employs TRBV30 and TRBJ2-5; D may match TRBD1 or TRBD2 (5 bases each). The CDR3 loop spans 14 amino acids. The V gene's germline CDR1 is GTSNPN and CDR2 SVGIG (reference sequence). Trimming stripped 1 base from V and 1 base from J, with 10 bases between. CDR3 nucleotide sequence: TGTGCCTGGAGTGGGACGGGGCCCCAAGAGACCCAGTACTTC. This codes for CAWSGTGPQETQYF.

This chain joins TRBV2 and TRBJ2-1; D perhaps matches TRBD2 (6 bases). Germline-derived CDR1 and CDR2 are SNHLY and FYNNEI. V was trimmed by 7 bases and J by 2 bases, leaving 12 bases between them. The length of the CDR3 is 14 residues. DNA for the CDR3: TGTGCCAGCACAGGGCGGGGACCCTACAATGAGCAGTTCTTC. Translated, it gives CASTGRGPYNEQFF. Full variable domain (outside the CDR3, taken from reference TRBV2 and TRBJ2-1): EPEVTQTPSHQVTQMGQEVILRCVPISNHLYFYWYRQILGQKVEFLVSFYNNEISEKSEIFDDQFSVERPDGSNFTLKIRSTKLEDSAMYFCASTGRGPYNEQFFGPGTRLTVL.

The chain is built from TRBV7-9 and TRBJ2-7, with D perhaps matching TRBD2 (6 bases). Trimming removed 5 bases from V and 8 bases from J, with 19 bases in between. The CDR3 sequence is 14 residues long. Germline CDR1 and CDR2: SEHNR and FQNEAQ (reference sequence). The DNA of the CDR3 is TGTGCCAGCAGCCCGTCCATCGATGCGGGACAGCAGTACTTC. Protein product: CASSPSIDAGQQYF. The full variable domain, in which reference TRBV7-9 and TRBJ2-7 provide the parts outside the CDR3, is DTGVSQNPRHKITKRGQNVTFRCDPISEHNRLYWYRQTLGQGPEFLTYFQNEAQLEKSRLLSDRFSAERPKGSFSTLEIQRTEQGDSAMYLCASSPSIDAGQQYFGPGTRLTVT.

The V and J genes are TRBV13 and TRBJ1-2; no clear D. CDR1 and CDR2 from the germline V gene are PRHDT and FYEKMQ (reference sequence). Trimming removed 5 bases at V and 0 bases at J, with 16 bases between. This CDR3 comprises 16 residues. CDR3: CASSPAPRPANYGYTF. The CDR3 DNA reads TGTGCCAGCAGCCCCGCCCCCAGGCCGGCTAACTATGGCTACACCTTC.

The CDR3 nucleotides read TGTGCCAGCAGCTTTATTTCTGCTTGGGGCTATGGCTACACCTTC. It encodes CASSFISAWGYGYTF. The J gene is TRBJ1-2, the V gene TRBV7-9; D is unresolved. Germline V lookup: CDR1 SEHNR, CDR2 FQNEAQ (reference sequence). This CDR3 has 15 residues. The ends were cut back, 3 bases at V and 4 bases at J, with 15 bases in the middle.

This chain uses TRBV12-5 with TRBJ1-1; no clear D gene. Germline V CDR1 and CDR2: LGHNT, FRNRAP. V was cut by 5 bases and J by 0 bases, with 13 bases left in between. The CDR3 runs 15 residues. The CDR3 region is CASGRVPDMNTEAFF. As DNA, the CDR3 is TGTGCTAGTGGTAGAGTCCCTGATATGAACACTGAAGCTTTCTTT.

The chain employs TRBV7-6 and TRBJ2-5; D might be TRBD1 or TRBD2, each matching 5 bases. Trimming took off 1 base at V and 6 bases at J, with 15 bases between the two ends. The CDR3 covers 15 residues. Germline-derived CDR1 and CDR2 are SGHVS and FNYEAQ. The CDR3 coding sequence is TGTGCCAGCAGCTTAGAAGTGGAATGGGGACAGACCCAGTACTTC. It specifies CASSLEVEWGQTQYF.

V is TRBV24-1 and J is TRBJ1-1, with D unresolved. Germline CDR1 reads KGHDR; CDR2 reads SFDVKD. V lost 0 bases and J 7 bases, leaving 5 bases between the germline ends. This CDR3 is 12 amino acids long. The chain's CDR3 is CATSDLASEAFF. The CDR3 nucleotides read TGTGCCACCAGTGATTTGGCCAGTGAAGCTTTCTTT.

The V and J genes are TRBV4-2 and TRBJ1-4; perhaps TRBD1 as D (5 bases). Germline-derived CDR1 and CDR2 are LGHNA and YNFKEQ. The CDR3 sequence is 12 residues long. V lost 4 bases and J 14 bases, leaving 14 bases between the germline ends. The CDR3 loop reads CASSLQGWGLFF. CDR3 DNA: TGTGCCAGCAGCCTTCAAGGTTGGGGGCTGTTTTTT.

This clonotype was observed once. This chain uses TRBV5-6 with TRBJ2-1; 11 bases are a match to TRBD2. Germline assignment: CDR1 SGHDT and CDR2 YYEEEE. With V trimmed by 0 bases and J by 1 base, 3 bases remained unmatched. CDR3 length: 17 amino acids. The CDR3 nucleotides are TGTGCCAGCAGCTTGGGGGGGACTAGCGGATCCTACAATGAGCAGTTCTTC. This encodes CASSLGGTSGSYNEQFF.

The chain recombines TRBV20-1 with TRBJ2-3, with 7 bases matching TRBD1. The CDR3 sequence is 13 residues long. Per the germline V gene, CDR1 is DFQATT and CDR2 is SNEGSKA (reference sequence). The J segment lost 2 bases and the V segment lost 4 bases, leaving 3 bases of the junction unmatched. CDR3 loop: CSAKQGFTDTQYF. CDR3 DNA sequence: TGCAGTGCTAAACAGGGGTTCACAGATACGCAGTATTTT.

The chain has TRBV10-3 and TRBJ2-7; 9 bases match TRBD1. The CDR3 runs 16 residues. Germline V gene lookup returns CDR1 ENHRY and CDR2 SYGVKD. With 0 bases clipped from V and 1 base from J, the junction kept 4 bases outside the gene matches. DNA of the CDR3: TGTGCCATCAGTGAGTCAACAGGGGGCAAGTCCTACGAGCAGTACTTC. Translated: CAISESTGGKSYEQYF.

J is TRBJ2-7 and V is TRBV11-2, with D possibly matching TRBD2 (5 bases). Germline CDR1 SGHAT, CDR2 FQNNGV. The CDR3 length is 13 residues. Between the trimmed V and J ends, which lost 5 bases and 3 bases, there was a span of 11 bases. CDR3 loop: CASSLGVLYEQYF. CDR3 nucleotides: TGTGCCAGCAGCCTCGGGGTACTCTACGAGCAGTACTTC.

V usage is TRBV19 and J usage is TRBJ2-4, with D hard to call. The germline V gene encodes CDR1 LNHDA and CDR2 SQIVND (reference sequence). The CDR3 consists of 15 residues. V was clipped by 1 base and J by 3 bases, with 10 bases between them. CDR3 loop: CASSIAGYSKNIQYF. CDR3 bases: TGTGCCAGTAGTATAGCTGGATATAGCAAAAACATTCAGTACTTC.

The rearrangement uses TRBV5-6 and TRBJ2-1; D uncertain. CDR1 SGHDT and CDR2 YYEEEE come from the germline V gene. CDR3 length equals 12 residues. The ends were cut back, 0 bases at V and 9 bases at J, with 7 bases in the middle. CDR3 sequence reads: CASSLGGSEQFF. CDR3 DNA: TGTGCCAGCAGCTTGGGGGGAAGTGAGCAGTTCTTC.

This clonotype was seen a single time. The chain links TRBV6-5 to TRBJ2-1; 10 bases map to TRBD2. The CDR3 has 13 residues. J lost 9 bases, V lost 5 bases, and 4 bases had no gene match. Looked up from germline, CDR1 is MNHEY and CDR2 is SVGAGI. CDR3 sequence: CASSPGTSVEQFF. The CDR3 coding sequence is TGTGCCAGCAGTCCCGGGACTAGCGTTGAGCAGTTCTTC.

The gene calls are TRBV10-3 and TRBJ2-1; D possibly corresponds to TRBD2 (5 bases). The CDR3 covers 15 residues. Germline assignment: CDR1 ENHRY and CDR2 SYGVKD. Trimming removed 4 bases from V and 5 bases from J, with 15 bases in between. For the CDR3, the DNA is TGTGCCATCAGTGTACTAGTTTTGACGGACAATGAGCAGTTCTTC. Translating gives CAISVLVLTDNEQFF.

The V and J genes are TRBV29-1 and TRBJ2-3, with TRBD2 matching 7 bases. After removal of 3 bases from V and 4 bases from J, the junction contained 13 bases not matched to a gene. CDR1 is SQVTM and CDR2 is ANQGSEA in the germline V gene. The CDR3 extends over 16 amino acids. CDR3 in amino acids: CSVDQPVGAGADTQYF. The CDR3 DNA reads TGCAGCGTTGACCAACCGGTCGGGGCGGGAGCAGATACGCAGTATTTT.

V gene TRBV20-1 combines with J gene TRBJ2-5; D remains ambiguous. CDR3 length equals 12 residues. Germline CDR1 reads DFQATT; CDR2 reads SNEGSKA (reference sequence). Trimming shortened V by 0 bases and J by 2 bases, and 4 bases separated the two germline ends. For the CDR3, the DNA is TGCAGTGCTAGAGAGGTACAAGAGACCCAGTACTTC. Protein product: CSAREVQETQYF.

The chain has TRBV20-1 and TRBJ2-1, with D perhaps TRBD1 or TRBD2 (6 bases each). This CDR3 region has 14 residues. Germline CDR1 DFQATT, CDR2 SNEGSKA (reference sequence). V was shortened by 0 bases and J by 7 bases, with 13 bases between the two germline ends. CDR3 loop: CSARDLRGGNEQFF. The CDR3 bases are TGCAGTGCTAGAGATCTCCGAGGGGGGAATGAGCAGTTCTTC.

The V call is TRBV2, the J call TRBJ2-7; the D gene is possibly TRBD2 (5 bases). This CDR3 has 11 amino acids. Trimming cost V 6 bases and J 7 bases, with 10 bases left between them. Germline V gene data show CDR1 as SNHLY and CDR2 as FYNNEI. The chain's CDR3 is CASSGKREQYV. The CDR3 nucleotides are TGTGCCAGCAGCGGGAAGCGGGAGCAGTACGTC.

This clonotype has only one observation. The chain employs TRBV2 and TRBJ2-5; TRBD1 agrees at 7 bases. This CDR3 region has 20 residues. Germline V gives CDR1 SNHLY, CDR2 FYNNEI. J lost 3 bases, V lost 6 bases, and 25 bases had no gene match. CDR3 sequence: CASSSPRQGFGSRVEETQYF. CDR3 DNA: TGTGCCAGCAGCTCACCCCGACAGGGTTTCGGCTCAAGGGTAGAAGAGACCCAGTACTTC.

A single count supports this clonotype. The chain carries TRBV9 and TRBJ1-6; possible D gene TRBD1, 6 bases. Looked up from germline, CDR1 is SGDLS and CDR2 is YYNGEE. V was trimmed by 4 bases and J by 8 bases, leaving 31 bases between them. There are 20 residues in the CDR3. This CDR3 is CASSSAVTGSKSKGYSPLHF. CDR3 sequence (DNA): TGTGCCAGCAGCTCGGCGGTGACAGGCTCCAAGTCCAAGGGTTATTCACCCCTCCACTTT.

This clonotype was found once. The chain recombines TRBV7-9 with TRBJ2-3; maybe TRBD2 (7 bases). V was trimmed by 11 bases and J by 5 bases, leaving 14 bases between them. The CDR3 runs to 12 residues. Germline CDR1 and CDR2: SEHNR and FQNEAQ (reference sequence). CDR3 DNA: TGTGCCGCCCAAAGGGGGGGAGATACGCAGTATTTT. It codes for CAAQRGGDTQYF.

Only a few counts were recorded for this clonotype. The chain couples TRBV20-1 to TRBJ2-3; 11 nucleotides line up with TRBD2. Losses at the gene ends were 4 bases for V and 4 bases for J; bases not matched to a gene: 7. Per the germline V gene, CDR1 is DFQATT and CDR2 is SNEGSKA (reference sequence). This CDR3 is 15 amino acids long. CDR3 nucleotides: TGCAGTGCTATCATAGCGGGGGGGCCGGCAGATACGCAGTATTTT. Its translation is CSAIIAGGPADTQYF.

The chain employs TRBV12-3 or TRBV12-4 and TRBJ2-1, with a possible D match to TRBD2 (6 bases). This CDR3 is built from 17 residues. Trimming pared 5 bases from V and 0 bases from J, leaving 17 bases between. This CDR3 is CASSPAGSGPSYNEQFF. The CDR3 region has the DNA TGTGCCAGCAGTCCCGCCGGCAGCGGGCCCTCCTACAATGAGCAGTTCTTC.